These 12 T cell receptor beta chains originate from one sample sequenced in a study of PD-1 blockade in classical Hodgkin lymphoma. Exposure to brentuximab vedotin varied, and each patient had relapsed following autologous stem cell transplantation. Sequencing was performed with immunoSEQ multiplex PCR; in TCRdb, only in-frame clones are kept and a portion is missing. The table shows 66,000 or so clones, with 71% occurring only once. Sequencing was performed on peripheral blood mononuclear cells (PBMCs), taken before the second cycle of nivolumab. These receptors all stem from a human donor with classical Hodgkin lymphoma.

This clone was observed a single time. This chain connects TRBV30 to TRBJ1-4; TRBD1 might be the D (5 bases). This CDR3 region has 14 residues. The ends were cut back, 3 bases at V and 8 bases at J, with 16 bases in the middle. The germline V gene encodes CDR1 GTSNPN and CDR2 SVGIG (reference sequence). This CDR3 reads CAWSLGHPGEKLFF. Here the CDR3 DNA reads TGTGCCTGGAGCTTAGGACACCCGGGGGAAAAACTGTTTTTT.

This clone has ten or more counts. This chain links TRBV7-9 with TRBJ2-7; 10 bases agree with TRBD1. Germline V lookup: CDR1 SEHNR, CDR2 FQNEAQ (reference sequence). The CDR3 totals 16 residues. V lost 5 bases to trimming and J lost 1 base; unmatched junction nucleotides: 8. The CDR3 reads CASSPNPGQGSYEQYF. The CDR3 DNA reads as TGTGCCAGCAGCCCAAACCCGGGACAGGGGTCCTACGAGCAGTACTTC.

This chain connects TRBV6-5 to TRBJ2-5; the D gene could be TRBD1 or TRBD2 (5 bases each). This CDR3 comprises 14 residues. V dropped 5 bases and J dropped 1 base, with 11 bases sitting between them. In germline, CDR1 is MNHEY, CDR2 SVGAGI. The DNA for the CDR3 is TGTGCCAGCAGTCCGACGGGGCTCCAAGAGACCCAGTACTTC. Translating it yields CASSPTGLQETQYF.

This clone was picked up a small number of times. CDR3 sequence (DNA): TGTGCTAGTGGTTTGGTAATCCTTTCGGGACAGTACTACGAGCAGTACTTC. This encodes CASGLVILSGQYYEQYF. This chain connects TRBV12-5 to TRBJ2-7, with TRBD1 matching 7 bases. Germline V gene lookup returns CDR1 LGHNT and CDR2 FRNRAP. The V and J ends lost 0 bases and 3 bases, in that order; junction bases with no gene match: 11. CDR3 length: 17 amino acids. The whole variable domain, filled in from reference TRBV12-5 and TRBJ2-7, reads DARVTQTPRHKVTEMGQEVTMRCQPILGHNTVFWYRQTMMQGLELLAYFRNRAPLDDSGMPKDRFSAEMPDATLATLKIQPSEPRDSAVYFCASGLVILSGQYYEQYFGPGTRLTVT.

There are many counts of this clone. V and J are TRBV19 and TRBJ1-5; D possibly corresponds to TRBD1 (6 bases). CDR3 size: 14 residues. Germline values: CDR1 LNHDA, CDR2 SQIVND (reference sequence). Trimming stripped 2 bases from V and 4 bases from J, with 9 bases between. CDR3 coding DNA: TGTGCCAGTAGTATAACTCAGGGGAATCAGCCCCAGCATTTT. It is translated as CASSITQGNQPQHF. The entire variable domain, with the rest obtained from reference TRBV19 and TRBJ1-5, is as follows: DGGITQSPKYLFRKEGQNVTLSCEQNLNHDAMYWYRQDPGQGLRLIYYSQIVNDFQKGDIAEGYSVSREKKESFPLTVTSAQKNPTAFYLCASSITQGNQPQHFGDGTRLSIL.

The chain couples TRBV11-2 to TRBJ2-1; 7 bases align to TRBD1. This CDR3 region has 16 residues. Germline CDR1 and CDR2: SGHAT and FQNNGV. V trimming: 6 bases; J trimming: 2 bases; junction bases outside the gene matches: 10. The CDR3 DNA is TGTGCCAGCAGACCTCGACAGGGCTTAACCTACAATGAGCAGTTCTTC. It specifies CASRPRQGLTYNEQFF. Complete variable domain (other parts from reference TRBV11-2 and TRBJ2-1): EAGVAQSPRYKIIEKRQSVAFWCNPISGHATLYWYQQILGQGPKLLIQFQNNGVVDDSQLPKDRFSAERLKGVDSTLKIQPAKLEDSAVYLCASRPRQGLTYNEQFFGPGTRLTVL.

V gene TRBV11-1 combines with J gene TRBJ1-5; unclear D gene. In germline, CDR1 is SGHAT, CDR2 FQDESV (reference sequence). The CDR3 consists of 12 residues. The ends were cut back, 3 bases at V and 6 bases at J, with 6 bases in the middle. The CDR3 DNA sequence: TGTGCCAGCAGCTTGGTCGGTCAGCCCCAGCATTTT. Amino acid sequence: CASSLVGQPQHF.

J is TRBJ1-2 and V is TRBV7-9, with 7 positions matching TRBD1. V was pared by 5 bases and J by 4 bases, with 7 bases of the junction left unmatched. Germline CDR1 and CDR2: SEHNR and FQNEAQ (reference sequence). This CDR3 has 14 residues. CDR3 loop: CASSPRQGIYGYTF. In nucleotides, the CDR3 is TGTGCCAGCAGCCCCCGACAGGGTATCTATGGCTACACCTTC.

The chain couples TRBV6-1 to TRBJ2-7; D not resolved. This CDR3 region has 15 residues. The V end lost 7 bases, the J end lost 6 bases, and 22 bases lay between the germline ends. Germline V gene data show CDR1 as MNHNS and CDR2 as SASEGT. The CDR3 sequence: CASNQNIGLSGEQYF. CDR3 in DNA: TGTGCCAGCAATCAGAACATAGGGTTGTCGGGCGAGCAGTACTTC.

This clone was counted between two and nine times. The chain uses TRBV7-9 and TRBJ2-2; no firm D call. The germline V and J ends were trimmed by 3 bases and 1 base, with 15 bases remaining between them. There are 17 residues in the CDR3. Germline assignment: CDR1 SEHNR and CDR2 FQNEAQ (reference sequence). CDR3 sequence: CASSLQYNVKNTGELFF. In DNA, the CDR3 is TGTGCCAGCAGCTTGCAGTACAATGTGAAGAACACCGGGGAGCTGTTTTTT.

This chain joins TRBV27 and TRBJ1-2, with D tentatively TRBD1 (6 bases). V lost 4 bases and J 7 bases, leaving 19 bases between the germline ends. Germline-derived CDR1 and CDR2 are MNHEY and SMNVEV (reference sequence). The CDR3 is made up of 15 amino acids. In DNA form, the CDR3 reads TGTGCCAGCAGTTCATCCGGTACAGGGTACCGTGGCTACACCTTC. Translation gives CASSSSGTGYRGYTF.

As DNA, the CDR3 is TGTGCCAGCAGCCCCCGACAGGGAATGAACACTGAAGCTTTCTTT. The encoded protein is CASSPRQGMNTEAFF. V gene TRBV9 combines with J gene TRBJ1-1, with 7 bases identical to TRBD1. The length of the CDR3 is 15 residues. Germline CDR1 is SGDLS and CDR2 is YYNGEE. Trimming cost V 4 bases and J 0 bases; bases outside gene matches: 6.